These 2 T cell receptor beta chains share one sample of origin, sequenced in a study of blood T cell repertoires in COVID-19. Assay used: immunoSEQ multiplex PCR; TCRdb lists only in-frame clones, some missing. The sample carries roughly 69,000 clones, 80% to 90% recorded once. The specimen sequenced was peripheral blood. The source is a human donor in a cohort sampled during active COVID-19.

V usage is TRBV27 and J usage is TRBJ2-3, with 11 nucleotides matching TRBD2. Looked up from germline, CDR1 is MNHEY and CDR2 is SMNVEV (reference sequence). V lost 10 bases to trimming and J lost 3 bases; unmatched junction nucleotides: 9. CDR3 length: 15 amino acids. In DNA, the CDR3 is TGTGCCACCCAGTTGGGGACTAGCGGAACAGATACGCAGTATTTT. Amino acids: CATQLGTSGTDTQYF.

The V call is TRBV19, the J call TRBJ1-4, with TRBD1 identical over 7 bases. Per germline, CDR1 LNHDA and CDR2 SQIVND (reference sequence). The CDR3 is 14 amino acids. The ends lost 3 bases at V and 7 bases at J; junction bases unmatched: 5. The CDR3 spells CASSMGTAPEKLFF. The CDR3, as DNA: TGTGCCAGTAGTATGGGGACAGCGCCTGAAAAACTGTTTTTT.